This paragraph covers one T cell receptor (beta chain) sequence. Germline V CDR1 and CDR2: SQVTM, ANQGSEA. Trimming pared 6 bases from V and 4 bases from J, leaving 18 bases between. This CDR3 has 14 amino acids. The entry originates in a study of blood T cell repertoires in COVID-19. Study-wide context: Samples of COVID-19 (acute and convalescent) were obtained from the United States, Italy and Spain.

Libraries were prepared by immunoSEQ multiplex PCR; TCRdb keeps only in-frame clonotypes and omits some of them. Of about 110,000 clones in the sample, about 80% were seen once. The source material was peripheral blood. The clonotype was recovered from a woman in her 70s with acute or convalescent COVID-19. The chain couples TRBV29-1 to TRBJ1-2; D remains ambiguous. CDR3 nucleotides: TGCAGCGTCTCAGGTGGGCCAGGAGGCTATGGCTACACCTTC. Amino acids: CSVSGGPGGYGYTF.